These 26 T cell receptor beta chains originate from one sample sequenced in a study of identical twins. MiXCR, run by TCRdb on the 5' RACE reads, gives a single entry per CDR3 protein. Among some 600,000 distinct CDR3 sequences, around 7.5% were seen once, and the ten largest hold 1.5% to 2%. In addition, the sample was reused for a study of yellow fever vaccine responses in identical twins.

The material sequenced was PBMCs. The receptors here all came from a young woman in good health.

This clonotype was detected many times. The chain recombines TRBV5-4 with TRBJ1-6; D is ambiguous. This CDR3 is 14 amino acids long. V shed 0 bases and J shed 10 bases, with 11 bases lying between them. CDR1 and CDR2 (germline): SGHNT, YYREEE (reference sequence). CDR3 coding DNA: TGTGCCAGCAGCTTGGACATTTCTAACTCACCCCTCCACTTT. Translated, it gives CASSLDISNSPLHF.

This clonotype has a handful of counts. This chain connects TRBV6-2 or TRBV6-3 to TRBJ2-1; unclear D gene. CDR1 MNHEY and CDR2 SVGEGT come from the germline V gene. The CDR3 spans 15 residues. V was cut by 5 bases and J by 2 bases, with 13 bases left in between. The CDR3 loop reads CASSKGRSTYNEQFF. The CDR3 nucleotides read TGTGCCAGCAGTAAGGGCCGATCTACCTACAATGAGCAGTTCTTC.

The chain joins TRBV11-2 to TRBJ2-6, with 8 bases lining up with TRBD1. The ends lost 5 bases at V and 0 bases at J; junction bases unmatched: 12. The germline gives CDR1 SGHAT, CDR2 FQNNGV. The CDR3 length is 19 residues. The CDR3 DNA reads as TGTGCCAGCAGCCCAATTTGGGGACAGGCGGCCTCTGGGGCCAACGTCCTGACTTTC. Translating gives CASSPIWGQAASGANVLTF.

This clonotype was counted between two and nine times. The genes are TRBV20-1 and TRBJ1-1; a possible D gene is TRBD1 (6 bases). Germline-derived CDR1 and CDR2 are DFQATT and SNEGSKA (reference sequence). Trimming removed 6 bases from V and 5 bases from J, with 16 bases in between. CDR3 length: 13 amino acids. The CDR3 sequence is CSATTGARTEAFF. In DNA, the CDR3 is TGCAGTGCCACAACGGGGGCGCGGACTGAAGCTTTCTTT.

This clonotype was recorded a few times. The rearrangement uses TRBV5-1 and TRBJ2-1; 7 bases fit TRBD2. V lost 3 bases, J lost 2 bases, and 8 bases stayed unmatched. The CDR3 is made up of 16 amino acids. CDR1 and CDR2 from the germline V gene are SGHRS and YFSETQ. The DNA of the CDR3 is TGCGCCAGCAGCTCGCGCGGGAGTACGGCCTACAATGAGCAGTTCTTC. Its translation: CASSSRGSTAYNEQFF.

This clonotype was seen repeatedly, ten times or more. The chain carries TRBV5-1 and TRBJ1-5, with a weak D call TRBD1 (6 bases). There are 15 residues in the CDR3. Trimming pared 4 bases from V and 5 bases from J, leaving 16 bases between. Germline values: CDR1 SGHRS, CDR2 YFSETQ. CDR3 nucleotide sequence: TGCGCCAGCAGCCTATCAGGACAGTCGTATCAGCCCCAGCATTTT. Amino acids: CASSLSGQSYQPQHF.

This clonotype has a handful of counts. The V call is TRBV27, the J call TRBJ2-7, with TRBD2 matching over 11 bases. In germline, CDR1 is MNHEY, CDR2 SMNVEV (reference sequence). Trimming removed 6 bases from V and 2 bases from J; junction bases left unmatched: 12. The CDR3 covers 17 residues. The chain's CDR3 is CASSPLSSGGPTYEQYV. Written as DNA, the CDR3 is TGTGCCAGCAGCCCCTTGTCTAGCGGGGGGCCGACCTACGAGCAGTACGTC.

Ten or more counts support this clonotype. The V call is TRBV10-3, the J call TRBJ2-1; D perhaps matches TRBD1 (6 bases). CDR1 and CDR2 from the germline V gene are ENHRY and SYGVKD. V dropped 10 bases and J dropped 1 base, with 20 bases sitting between them. The CDR3 extends over 16 amino acids. The CDR3 here is CATTPSTGLSYNEQFF. CDR3 nucleotide sequence: TGTGCCACTACTCCGTCTACAGGGTTGTCCTACAATGAGCAGTTCTTC.

In this sample, this clonotype turned up many times. The rearrangement links TRBV7-9 to TRBJ2-3, with a possible D match to TRBD1 (5 bases). V lost 5 bases, J lost 2 bases, and 11 bases lay in between. CDR1 and CDR2 from the germline V gene are SEHNR and FQNEAQ (reference sequence). The CDR3 length is 14 residues. CDR3 nucleotide sequence: TGTGCCAGCAGCCCAAGGGGCTCCACAGATACGCAGTATTTT. This codes for CASSPRGSTDTQYF.

V usage is TRBV6-1 and J usage is TRBJ1-2, with D maybe TRBD1 (5 bases). CDR3 length: 15 residues. The V gene lost 7 bases and the J gene lost 8 bases, with 23 bases spanning the gap. Germline CDR1 reads MNHNS; CDR2 reads SASEGT. The CDR3: CASTRQPREFRGYTF. CDR3 in DNA: TGTGCCAGCACCCGACAGCCCAGGGAATTTAGAGGCTACACCTTC.

This clonotype has at least ten counts. The chain uses TRBV9 and TRBJ1-2, with D possibly matching TRBD1 (5 bases). This CDR3 is 15 amino acids long. Between the trimmed V and J ends, which lost 3 bases and 4 bases, there was a span of 16 bases. The germline gives CDR1 SGDLS, CDR2 YYNGEE. The CDR3 protein is CASSEGPSGGYGYTF. In DNA form, the CDR3 reads TGTGCCAGCAGCGAGGGACCCTCGGGCGGCTATGGCTACACCTTC.

This clonotype turned up a few times. The CDR3 nucleotides are TGTGCCAGCAGCGTAGGAGGAGGGGTCGGGCAGCCCCAGCATTTT. Encoded protein: CASSVGGGVGQPQHF. J is TRBJ1-5 and V is TRBV9; TRBD1 is a possible D gene (5 bases). Trimming removed 0 bases from V and 7 bases from J, with 14 bases in between. The germline V gene has CDR1 SGDLS and CDR2 YYNGEE. CDR3 length equals 15 residues.

V and J are TRBV4-1 and TRBJ2-7; the match to TRBD2 covers 8 bases. Trimming cost V 1 base and J 2 bases; bases outside gene matches: 4. The germline V gene encodes CDR1 MGHRA and CDR2 YSYEKL. The CDR3 is made up of 15 amino acids. The CDR3 reads CASSQGVAGTYEQYF. The CDR3, as DNA: TGCGCCAGCAGCCAAGGAGTAGCGGGAACCTACGAGCAGTACTTC.

A word on this clonotype: The junction differs from germline at one of its ends, possibly a read error. This chain joins TRBV12-3 or TRBV12-4 and TRBJ2-6, with D perhaps matching TRBD1 (6 bases). There are 18 residues in the CDR3. The CDR3 region is CTSSLRQDPVSGANVLTF. CDR3 DNA: TGTACCAGCAGTCTACGACAGGACCCCGTCTCTGGGGCCAACGTCCTGACTTTC.

The rearrangement uses TRBV5-4 and TRBJ2-7, with D uncertain. Trimming left V 4 bases short and J 2 bases short, with 13 bases between. The CDR3 contains 14 residues. CDR1 is SGHNT, CDR2 YYREEE, per germline (reference sequence). CDR3 protein: CASSPGLKPYEQYF. Written as DNA, the CDR3 is TGTGCCAGCAGCCCGGGCCTTAAACCCTACGAGCAGTACTTC.

In this sample, this clonotype turned up a few times. In DNA form, the CDR3 reads TGTGCCAGCAGGAGGGGGCGGAACACTGAAGCTTTCTTT. Translation gives CASRRGRNTEAFF. The J gene is TRBJ1-1, the V gene TRBV28; 7 nucleotides match TRBD1. CDR1 and CDR2 from the germline V gene are MDHEN and SYDVKM. J was trimmed by 1 base and V by 6 bases; bases with no gene match: 2. This CDR3 spans 13 amino acids.

This clonotype came up many times. V is TRBV12-3 or TRBV12-4 and J is TRBJ2-2; D not certain. The CDR3 is 15 residues long. Trimming pared 6 bases from V and 0 bases from J, leaving 11 bases between. The CDR3 spells CASRRSTTNTGELFF. The CDR3 DNA sequence: TGTGCCAGCAGGCGCAGCACGACGAACACCGGGGAGCTGTTTTTT.

This clonotype was seen a few times. The V and J genes are TRBV25-1 and TRBJ2-1; 9 bases match TRBD1. V shed 3 bases and J 4 bases; nucleotides not matched to a gene: 4. The CDR3 is 15 amino acids. In germline, CDR1 is MGHDK, CDR2 SYGVNS. CDR3 coding DNA: TGTGCCAGCAGTGATGAGGGACAGGGATACAATGAGCAGTTCTTC. Translation gives CASSDEGQGYNEQFF.

This chain links TRBV20-1 with TRBJ2-7; D may be TRBD1 (6 bases). V lost 7 bases and J 2 bases, leaving 12 bases between the germline ends. CDR3 size: 12 residues. Per the germline V gene, CDR1 is DFQATT and CDR2 is SNEGSKA (reference sequence). CDR3 loop: CSVKGQTYEQYF. In nucleotides, the CDR3 is TGCAGTGTCAAAGGACAGACCTACGAGCAGTACTTC.

This clonotype occurred many times. The J gene is TRBJ1-1, the V gene TRBV6-1; D gene unclear. The germline V gene has CDR1 MNHNS and CDR2 SASEGT. V was trimmed by 11 bases and J by 4 bases, leaving 8 bases between them. The CDR3 loop spans 10 amino acids. CDR3 DNA sequence: TGTGCCTCGCGTCTCACTGAAGCTTTCTTT. Protein: CASRLTEAFF.

The chain joins TRBV9 to TRBJ1-1, with 10 nucleotides matching TRBD1. The CDR3 covers 15 residues. Germline-derived CDR1 and CDR2 are SGDLS and YYNGEE. The V and J ends lost 4 bases and 6 bases, in that order; junction bases with no gene match: 9. Here the CDR3 reads CASSTRQGAVAEAFF. The CDR3 DNA follows: TGTGCCAGCAGCACTAGACAGGGGGCTGTGGCTGAAGCTTTCTTT. Drawing the rest from reference TRBV9 and TRBJ1-1, the complete variable domain is DSGVTQTPKHLITATGQRVTLRCSPRSGDLSVYWYQQSLDQGLQFLIQYYNGEERAKGNILERFSAQQFPDLHSELNLSSLELGDSALYFCASSTRQGAVAEAFFGQGTRLTVV.

This clonotype was found many times. The CDR3 spells CASSPLGPDTQYF. The CDR3 nucleotides are TGTGCCAGCAGCCCGCTAGGTCCAGATACGCAGTATTTT. The rearrangement uses TRBV7-2 and TRBJ2-3, with unresolved D. Trimming removed 5 bases at V and 4 bases at J, with 10 bases between. The germline CDR1 and CDR2 sequences are SGHTA and FQGNSA. CDR3 length equals 13 residues.

In this sample, this clonotype turned up many times. The chain joins TRBV5-1 to TRBJ2-2; 8 positions agree with TRBD1. The length of the CDR3 is 14 residues. J was trimmed by 7 bases and V by 8 bases; bases with no gene match: 10. Germline V gene sequence: CDR1 SGHRS, CDR2 YFSETQ. The CDR3 spells CASNPGQEVGELFF. In DNA form, the CDR3 reads TGCGCCAGTAACCCGGGACAGGAGGTCGGGGAGCTGTTTTTT.

There are many counts of this clonotype. The chain combines TRBV12-3 or TRBV12-4 with TRBJ2-5, with no clear D. This CDR3 is 13 amino acids long. Trimming stripped 3 bases from V and 5 bases from J, with 10 bases between. CDR3 nucleotide sequence: TGTGCCAGCAGTTTTTTACTGATGGAGACCCAGTACTTC. Encoded protein: CASSFLLMETQYF.

This clonotype was seen only a few times. The CDR3 loop reads CASSLGSLTSTDTQYF. The CDR3 region has the DNA TGCGCCAGCAGCTTGGGGTCCTTAACTAGCACAGATACGCAGTATTTT. This rearrangement joins TRBV5-1 to TRBJ2-3; no clear D. The CDR3 is 16 amino acids. V lost 0 bases and J lost 0, with 11 bases in between. In germline, CDR1 is SGHRS, CDR2 YFSETQ. The variable domain in full, with the rest retrieved from reference TRBV5-1 and TRBJ2-3, is KAGVTQTPRYLIKTRGQQVTLSCSPISGHRSVSWYQQTPGQGLQFLFEYFSETQRNKGNFPGRFSGRQFSNSRSEMNVSTLELGDSALYLCASSLGSLTSTDTQYFGPGTRLTVL.

This clonotype was recorded many times. The rearrangement joins TRBV12-3 or TRBV12-4 to TRBJ1-3; unclear D gene. CDR3 size: 12 residues. V dropped 8 bases and J dropped 0 bases, with 5 bases sitting between them. CDR3 DNA: TGTGCCAGCGATAGCTCTGGAAACACCATATATTTT. This sequence encodes CASDSSGNTIYF.